Listed below are T cell receptor beta chains from one sample, sequenced in a study of cytomegalovirus exposure and HLA in healthy donors. Sequencing used immunoSEQ multiplex PCR; TCRdb keeps in-frame clones, though not all of them. The sample has approximately 170,000 clones, 91% seen once; the top ten hold 3% to 3.5%. What was sequenced was PBMCs. Receptors originate from a woman aged 18-29 years in good health and CMV-seropositive. The conserved cysteine and the conserved F or W are not part of the CDR3 here.

v_call,cdr3_aa
TRBV19,ASTRGAGANVLT
TRBV2,ASSVNSGMDNEQF
TRBV2,ASARLVLAGGETQY
TRBV4-1,ASSQPHREGYT
TRBV2,ASNRQGTDTQY
TRBV30,ASALDGYT
TRBV4-1,ASSFGRESGANVLT
TRBV10-3,AISDPGKSSGNTIY
TRBV7-9,ASSLALSGDKRLGGYT
TRBV7-7,ASSPTGGALVSSYNSPLH
TRBV6-5,ASRTGGGYT
TRBV9,ASSVRHSSNTIY
TRBV5-1,ASGWSGGNIQY
TRBV5-4,ASSRTGDGYT
TRBV4-3,ASSQALGGWEQF
TRBV7-6,ASSQGRGRYNEKLF
TRBV4-3,ASSQEASGRTNTGELF
TRBV13,ASSPPGSYT
TRBV7-9,ASSLLDLGGPWTQY
TRBV7-9,ASSLGTGGSSPLH
TRBV29-1,SVNPGQGNEKLF
TRBV30,AWSVSGMSNYGYT
TRBV29-1,SVDRGGPYNEQF
TRBV2,ASSGGGPQY
TRBV25-1,ASSESARDSSYEQY
TRBV4-1,ASSQRATGSGGTNVLT
TRBV18,ASSPRWLAGTDTQY
TRBV2,ASRRAGGGDTQY
TRBV18,ASSPPTSGRGNEQF
TRBV10-3,AIARDSYEQY
TRBV25-1,ASSGPTPSGNTIY
TRBV6-5,ASRRQGLNTEAF
TRBV20-1,SARQETQY
TRBV19,ASRSSGNTGELF
TRBV19,ASSIRQANYGYT
TRBV7-2,ASSLGTVYGYT
TRBV6-5,ASSYHHRQGYEQY
TRBV6-5,ASSRTQGYEQY
TRBV14,ASSQLRWSYGYT
TRBV4-1,ASSQVPVSYEQY
TRBV18,ASSPSTQGSNQPQH
TRBV7-9,ASSSYSNQPQH
TRBV5-1,ASSPRLDTFYNEQF
TRBV2,ASSGYMVNTEAF
TRBV5-6,ASSLSTSGRTEQF
TRBV2,ASSETGQGAGSNQPQH
TRBV2,ASSDGVQETQY
TRBV5-4,ASSLGGRSSGNTIY
TRBV9,ASSVSGSQETQY
TRBV19,ASSTYRETEAF
TRBV4-1,ASSPRTGDNSPLH
TRBV13,ASRGQGGTGELF
TRBV4-3,ASSQDIVGGVAEQY
TRBV5-4,ASRSGGNQETQY
TRBV28,ASTSPGETNEKLF
TRBV6-5,ASSYEYEQY
TRBV5-4,ASSTGGLGRGGPEQF
TRBV6-1,ASSEAPGGPQETQY
TRBV9,ASSTHGWADTQY